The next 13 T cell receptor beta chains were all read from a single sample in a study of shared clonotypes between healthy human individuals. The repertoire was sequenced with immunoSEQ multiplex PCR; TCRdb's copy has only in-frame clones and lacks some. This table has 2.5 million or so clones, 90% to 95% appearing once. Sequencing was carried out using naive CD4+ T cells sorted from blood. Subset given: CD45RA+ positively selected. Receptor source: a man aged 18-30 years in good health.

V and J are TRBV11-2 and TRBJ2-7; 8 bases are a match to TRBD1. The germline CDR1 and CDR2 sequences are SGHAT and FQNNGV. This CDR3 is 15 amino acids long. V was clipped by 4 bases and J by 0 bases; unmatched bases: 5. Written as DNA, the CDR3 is TGTGCCAGCAGCTGGACAGGGCTTAGCTCCTACGAGCAGTACTTC. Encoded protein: CASSWTGLSSYEQYF.

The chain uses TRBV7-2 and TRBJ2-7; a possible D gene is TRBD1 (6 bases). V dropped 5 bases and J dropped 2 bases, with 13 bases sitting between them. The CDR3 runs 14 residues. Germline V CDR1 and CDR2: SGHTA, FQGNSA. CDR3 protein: CASSPNQGPYEQYF. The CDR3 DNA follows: TGTGCCAGCAGCCCTAATCAGGGGCCCTACGAGCAGTACTTC.

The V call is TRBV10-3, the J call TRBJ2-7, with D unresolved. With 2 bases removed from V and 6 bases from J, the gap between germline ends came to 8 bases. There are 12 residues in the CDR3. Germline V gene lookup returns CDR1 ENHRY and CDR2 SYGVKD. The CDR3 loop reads CAISELGPEQYF. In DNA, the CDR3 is TGTGCCATCAGTGAGCTAGGCCCCGAGCAGTACTTC.

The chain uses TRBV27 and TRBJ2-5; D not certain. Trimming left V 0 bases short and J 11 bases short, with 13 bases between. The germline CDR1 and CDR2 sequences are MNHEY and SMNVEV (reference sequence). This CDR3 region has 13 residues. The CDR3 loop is CASSLSILFQQYF. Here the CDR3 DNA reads TGTGCCAGCAGTTTATCGATTCTTTTCCAGCAGTACTTC.

CDR3 residues: CASSPLPGTETYEQYF. CDR3 sequence (DNA): TGTGCCAGCAGCCCCCTTCCCGGGACAGAAACCTACGAGCAGTACTTC. This chain connects TRBV4-2 to TRBJ2-7; the match to TRBD1 covers 7 bases. With 4 bases clipped from V and 2 bases from J, the junction kept 11 bases outside the gene matches. The CDR3 is made up of 16 amino acids. Germline V gene data show CDR1 as LGHNA and CDR2 as YNFKEQ.

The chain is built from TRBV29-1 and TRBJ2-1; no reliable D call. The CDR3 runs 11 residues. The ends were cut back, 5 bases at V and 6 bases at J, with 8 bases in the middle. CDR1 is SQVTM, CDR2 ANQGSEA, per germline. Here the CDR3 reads CSVPEGNEQFF. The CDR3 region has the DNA TGCAGCGTTCCTGAAGGCAATGAGCAGTTCTTC.

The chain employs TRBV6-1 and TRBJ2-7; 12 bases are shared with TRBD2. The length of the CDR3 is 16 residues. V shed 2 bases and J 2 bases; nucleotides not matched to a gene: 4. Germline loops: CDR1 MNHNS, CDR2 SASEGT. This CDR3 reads CASSEWASGGAYEQYF. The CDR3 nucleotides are TGTGCCAGCAGTGAATGGGCTAGCGGGGGGGCCTACGAGCAGTACTTC.

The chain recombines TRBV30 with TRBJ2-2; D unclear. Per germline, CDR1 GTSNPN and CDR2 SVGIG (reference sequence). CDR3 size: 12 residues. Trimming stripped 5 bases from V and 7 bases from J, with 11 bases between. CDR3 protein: CAWDPHFGELFF. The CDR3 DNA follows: TGTGCCTGGGACCCCCACTTCGGGGAGCTGTTTTTT.

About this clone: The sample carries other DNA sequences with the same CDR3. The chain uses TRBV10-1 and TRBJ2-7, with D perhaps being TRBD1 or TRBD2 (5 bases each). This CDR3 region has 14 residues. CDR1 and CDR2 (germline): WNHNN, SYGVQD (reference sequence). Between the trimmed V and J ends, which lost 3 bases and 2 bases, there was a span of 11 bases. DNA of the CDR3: TGCGCCAGCAGTGAAGGGCAGGGACCCTACGAGCAGTACTTC. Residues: CASSEGQGPYEQYF.

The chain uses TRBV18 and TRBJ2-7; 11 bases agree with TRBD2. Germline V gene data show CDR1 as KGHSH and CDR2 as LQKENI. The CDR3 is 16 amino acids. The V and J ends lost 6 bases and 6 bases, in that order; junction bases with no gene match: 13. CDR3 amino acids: CASSDEGLAGGSEQYF. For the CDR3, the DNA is TGTGCCAGCTCGGATGAGGGTCTAGCGGGAGGTTCCGAGCAGTACTTC. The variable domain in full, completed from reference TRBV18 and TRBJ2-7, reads NAGVMQNPRHLVRRRGQEARLRCSPMKGHSHVYWYRQLPEEGLKFMVYLQKENIIDESGMPKERFSAEFPKEGPSILRIQQVVRGDSAAYFCASSDEGLAGGSEQYFGPGTRLTVT.

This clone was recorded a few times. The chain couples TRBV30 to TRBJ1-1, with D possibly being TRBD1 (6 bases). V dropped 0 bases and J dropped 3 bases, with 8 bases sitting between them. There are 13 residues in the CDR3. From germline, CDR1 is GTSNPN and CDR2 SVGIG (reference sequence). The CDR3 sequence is CAWSVQGYTEAFF. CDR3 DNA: TGTGCCTGGAGTGTTCAGGGGTACACTGAAGCTTTCTTT.

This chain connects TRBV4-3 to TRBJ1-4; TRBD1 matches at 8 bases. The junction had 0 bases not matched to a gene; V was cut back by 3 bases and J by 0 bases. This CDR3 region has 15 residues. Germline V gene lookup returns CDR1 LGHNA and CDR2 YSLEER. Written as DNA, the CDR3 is TGCGCCAGCAGCCAGACAGGGGCAACTAATGAAAAACTGTTTTTT. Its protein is CASSQTGATNEKLFF.

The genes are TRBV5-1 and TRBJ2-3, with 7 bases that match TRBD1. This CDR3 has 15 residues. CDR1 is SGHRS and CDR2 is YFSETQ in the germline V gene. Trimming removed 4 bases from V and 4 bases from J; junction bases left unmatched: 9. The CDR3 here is CASSLQGLGPDTQYF. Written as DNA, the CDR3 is TGCGCCAGCAGCCTACAGGGGCTTGGGCCAGATACGCAGTATTTT.